A selection of T cell receptor beta chains follows, all from one sample in a study of human T cells and chemical hapten exposure. TCRdb redid the calling of the RACE reads with MiXCR, one entry per CDR3 protein. The table shows about 100,000 distinct CDR3 sequences, with over 9.5% occurring only once. This sample comprised whole blood, obtained in connection with sensitization to the hapten diphenylcyclopropenone (DPC). Receptors were obtained from a man between 40 and 49 years old with alopecia areata. Some clones in this sample may be carry-over from other donors' samples. The CDR3 runs from the conserved cysteine through the conserved F or W.

J gene: TRBJ2-5; V gene: TRBV6-5; CDR3 length: 15; CDR3 protein: CASSLFGTGQETQYF
J gene: TRBJ1-5; V gene: TRBV10-3; CDR3 length: 13; CDR3 protein: CAISRQDDQPQHF
J gene: TRBJ2-7; V gene: TRBV4-3; CDR3 length: 17; CDR3 protein: CASSQALVGTGLYEQYF
J gene: TRBJ2-6; V gene: TRBV5-1; CDR3 length: 16; CDR3 protein: CASSLPVLSGANVLTF
J gene: TRBJ2-5; V gene: TRBV30; CDR3 length: 15; CDR3 protein: CAWSVGSGPAETQYF
J gene: TRBJ2-1; V gene: TRBV20-1; CDR3 length: 14; CDR3 protein: CSARDPRQGAEQFF
J gene: TRBJ2-1; V gene: TRBV7-2; CDR3 length: 15; CDR3 protein: CASSLERVSYNEQFF
J gene: TRBJ2-2; V gene: TRBV6-2/TRBV6-3; CDR3 length: 14; CDR3 protein: CASSRLAEAGELFF
J gene: TRBJ2-6; V gene: TRBV7-9; CDR3 length: 17; CDR3 protein: CASSLDRRMSGANVLTF
J gene: TRBJ1-6; V gene: TRBV19; CDR3 length: 15; CDR3 protein: CASSADRGANSPLHF
J gene: TRBJ2-1; V gene: TRBV7-2; CDR3 length: 22; CDR3 protein: CASSLIPIHRTSGRKEGNEQFF
J gene: TRBJ1-1; V gene: TRBV6-6; CDR3 length: 15; CDR3 protein: CASTHLGAGNTEAFF